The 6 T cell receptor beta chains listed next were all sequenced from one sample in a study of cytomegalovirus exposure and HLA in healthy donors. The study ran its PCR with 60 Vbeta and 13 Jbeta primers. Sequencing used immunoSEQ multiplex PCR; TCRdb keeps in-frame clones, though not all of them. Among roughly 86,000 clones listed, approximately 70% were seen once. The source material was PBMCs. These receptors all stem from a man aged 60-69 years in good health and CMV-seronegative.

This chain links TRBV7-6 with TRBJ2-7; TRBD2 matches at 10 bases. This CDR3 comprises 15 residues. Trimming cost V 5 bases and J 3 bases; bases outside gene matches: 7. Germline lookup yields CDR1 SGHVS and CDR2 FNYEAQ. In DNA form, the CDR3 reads TGTGCCAGCAGCCGAAACAGCGGGGGGGTCTACGAGCAGTACTTC. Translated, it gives CASSRNSGGVYEQYF.

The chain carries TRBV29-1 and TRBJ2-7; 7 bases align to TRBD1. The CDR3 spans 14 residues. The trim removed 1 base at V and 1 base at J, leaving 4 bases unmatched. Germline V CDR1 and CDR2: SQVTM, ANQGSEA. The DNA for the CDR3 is TGCAGCGTTGAAGGGGGGACAGCTTCCTACGAGCAGTACTTC. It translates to CSVEGGTASYEQYF.

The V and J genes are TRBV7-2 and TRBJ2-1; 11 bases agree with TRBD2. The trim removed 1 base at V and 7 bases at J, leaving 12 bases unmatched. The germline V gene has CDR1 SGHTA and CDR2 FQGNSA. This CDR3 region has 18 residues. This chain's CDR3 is CASSLGETSGVLGNEQFF. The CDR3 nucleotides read TGTGCCAGCAGCTTAGGAGAGACTAGCGGGGTCTTGGGGAATGAGCAGTTCTTC.

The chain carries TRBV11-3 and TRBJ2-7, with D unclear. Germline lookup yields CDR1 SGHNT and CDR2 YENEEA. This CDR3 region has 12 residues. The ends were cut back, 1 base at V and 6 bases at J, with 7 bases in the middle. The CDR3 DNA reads TGTGCCAGCAGCTTAGGTCCCTCCGAGCAGTACTTC. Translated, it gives CASSLGPSEQYF. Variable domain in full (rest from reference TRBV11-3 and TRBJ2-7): EAGVVQSPRYKIIEKKQPVAFWCNPISGHNTLYWYLQNLGQGPELLIRYENEEAVDDSQLPKDRFSAERLKGVDSTLKIQPAELGDSAVYLCASSLGPSEQYFGPGTRLTVT.

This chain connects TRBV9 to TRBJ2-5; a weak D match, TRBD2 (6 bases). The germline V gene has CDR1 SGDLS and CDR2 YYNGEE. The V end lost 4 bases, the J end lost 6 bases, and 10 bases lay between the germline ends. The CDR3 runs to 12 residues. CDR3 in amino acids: CASSWDFKTQYF. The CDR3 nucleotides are TGTGCCAGCAGCTGGGACTTCAAGACCCAGTACTTC.

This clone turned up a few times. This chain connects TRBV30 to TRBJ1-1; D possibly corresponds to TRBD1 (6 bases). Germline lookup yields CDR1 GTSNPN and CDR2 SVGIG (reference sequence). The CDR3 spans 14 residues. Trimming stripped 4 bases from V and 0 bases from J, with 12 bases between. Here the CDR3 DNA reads TGTGCCTGGACTGGCAGGGGCATGAACACTGAAGCTTTCTTT. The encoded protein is CAWTGRGMNTEAFF. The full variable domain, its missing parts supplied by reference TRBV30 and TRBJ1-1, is SQTIHQWPATLVQPVGSPLSLECTVEGTSNPNLYWYRQAAGRGLQLLFYSVGIGQISSEVPQNLSASRPQDRQFILSSKKLLLSDSGFYLCAWTGRGMNTEAFFGQGTRLTVV.